This T cell receptor (beta chain) derives from a study of response to subunit inactivated influenza vaccine. This clonotype was counted a few times. TCRdb redid the calling of the RT-PCR reads with MiXCR, one entry per CDR3 protein. The sample holds about 480,000 distinct CDR3 sequences; over 25% are singletons and the top ten take about 1.9%. Germline CDR1 reads SGHAT; CDR2 reads FQNNGV. The CDR3 has 13 residues. V gave up 6 bases and J gave up 7 bases; unmatched junction bases: 8. The TCR sequence derives from a man in his forties or fifties who received an inactivated influenza vaccine. The sample here was CD4+ T cells sorted from PBMCs, taken less than 6 days after vaccination. The chain carries TRBV11-2 and TRBJ1-2, with TRBD1 matching over 7 bases. The CDR3 is CASRRTGPFGYTF. The CDR3 coding sequence is TGTGCCAGCAGGAGGACAGGACCTTTTGGCTACACCTTC.